Described below is a single T cell receptor beta chain sequence and its context. The data stem from a study of blood T cell repertoires in COVID-19. Turning to the study itself: In each case, the material was cDNA or gDNA derived from T cells, B-cell-depleted T cells, or PBMCs.

V dropped 2 bases and J dropped 3 bases, with 9 bases sitting between them. The CDR3 contains 14 residues. CDR1 is SGHDT and CDR2 is YYEEEE in the germline V gene. In the authors' methods: Reference gene primer amplification gave nucleated cell count estimates. Sequencing was performed with immunoSEQ multiplex PCR; in TCRdb, only in-frame clones are kept and a portion is missing. V and J calls and clone size are as listed in that table; D and trimming were resolved from the DNA. Among some 170,000 clones, over 75% were seen once, and the ten largest hold approximately 26%. The sample consisted of peripheral blood. This chain connects TRBV5-6 to TRBJ1-3; the D gene is possibly TRBD1 (6 bases). The receptor comes from a woman aged 70 to 79 with acute or convalescent COVID-19. This chain's CDR3 is CASSFWGRGNTIYF. As DNA, the CDR3 is TGTGCCAGCAGCTTCTGGGGGCGTGGAAACACCATATATTTT.